Following are 20 T cell receptor beta chains from one sample sequenced in a study of T-cell reconstitution after alpha-beta-depleted transplantation in children. Preparation of the TCRbeta library involved a method that used unique molecular identifiers. MiXCR, applied by TCRdb to the PCR reads, yields one record per CDR3 protein. This sample carries about a million distinct CDR3 sequences, roughly 29% of them seen once, and the ten largest clones take about 28%. The sequencing used PBMCs, mostly from graft donor cells, collected 360 days after TCRalphabeta/CD19-depleted stem cell transplant. These receptors all stem from a boy younger than two who had a stem cell transplant for SCID, so the T cells may come from the graft donor.

This rearrangement joins TRBV5-1 to TRBJ2-2, with 7 bases aligning to TRBD1. With V trimmed by 0 bases and J by 7 bases, 3 bases remained unmatched. The CDR3 totals 14 residues. Germline CDR1 and CDR2: SGHRS and YFSETQ. The CDR3 nucleotides are TGCGCCAGCAGCTTGGAACAGGGGAACGGGGAGCTGTTTTTT. It is translated as CASSLEQGNGELFF. The complete variable domain, with remaining parts taken from reference TRBV5-1 and TRBJ2-2, reads KAGVTQTPRYLIKTRGQQVTLSCSPISGHRSVSWYQQTPGQGLQFLFEYFSETQRNKGNFPGRFSGRQFSNSRSEMNVSTLELGDSALYLCASSLEQGNGELFFGEGSRLTVL.

This CDR3 is CASSRGGNYNEQFF. DNA of the CDR3: TGTGCCAGCAGTCGCGGGGGAAACTACAATGAGCAGTTCTTC. The J gene is TRBJ2-1, the V gene TRBV6-1; 7 nucleotides agree with TRBD2. The CDR3 length is 14 residues. Per germline, CDR1 MNHNS and CDR2 SASEGT. V shed 5 bases and J 3 bases; nucleotides not matched to a gene: 4.

A few counts support this clonotype. V gene TRBV20-1 combines with J gene TRBJ2-2; no reliable D call. V lost 6 bases to trimming and J lost 6 bases, with 17 bases between them. CDR1 and CDR2 from the germline V gene are DFQATT and SNEGSKA (reference sequence). This CDR3 region has 14 residues. The CDR3 sequence is CSAVDMAEPGELFF. The CDR3, as DNA: TGCAGTGCCGTAGATATGGCGGAGCCCGGGGAGCTGTTTTTT.

This sequence joins TRBV27 and TRBJ2-7; TRBD1 aligns across 8 bases. After removal of 5 bases from V and 7 bases from J, the junction contained 13 bases not matched to a gene. The CDR3 loop spans 15 amino acids. Looked up from germline, CDR1 is MNHEY and CDR2 is SMNVEV (reference sequence). This CDR3 reads CASSPRQGKVVEQYF. In DNA form, the CDR3 reads TGTGCCAGCAGTCCTCGACAGGGGAAGGTTGTAGAGCAGTACTTC.

This clonotype was detected a few times. The chain combines TRBV7-9 with TRBJ2-5, with no clear D. This CDR3 spans 14 amino acids. V lost 5 bases and J 7 bases, leaving 17 bases between the germline ends. Germline CDR1 reads SEHNR; CDR2 reads FQNEAQ (reference sequence). This CDR3 reads CASSHNTLEGTQYF. CDR3 DNA: TGTGCCAGCAGCCACAACACCTTAGAAGGGACCCAGTACTTC.

The chain is built from TRBV5-1 and TRBJ2-7, with D unresolved. This CDR3 spans 15 amino acids. V lost 0 bases to trimming and J lost 4 bases, with 14 bases between them. Germline V gene data show CDR1 as SGHRS and CDR2 as YFSETQ. CDR3 amino acids: CASSLALGNGYEQYF. The CDR3 bases are TGCGCCAGCAGCTTGGCCTTAGGTAACGGGTACGAGCAGTACTTC.

The J gene is TRBJ2-1, the V gene TRBV10-3; D perhaps matches TRBD1 (5 bases). Trimming took off 6 bases at V and 0 bases at J, with 18 bases between the two ends. The V gene's germline CDR1 is ENHRY and CDR2 SYGVKD. The CDR3 contains 17 residues. CDR3 in DNA: TGTGCCATCAGCAATGTACAGGCATCCAACTCCTACAATGAGCAGTTCTTC. Residues: CAISNVQASNSYNEQFF.

V and J are TRBV15 and TRBJ2-5, with D maybe TRBD2 (5 bases). V lost 1 base, J lost 2 bases, and 5 bases lay in between. Germline-derived CDR1 and CDR2 are LNHNV and YYDKDF (reference sequence). CDR3 length: 13 residues. The CDR3 DNA follows: TGTGCCACCAGCAGAGCGGGGCAAGAGACCCAGTACTTC. Protein: CATSRAGQETQYF.

This clonotype has only a few counts. V is TRBV27 and J is TRBJ2-3, with TRBD2 matching 7 bases. Germline CDR1 reads MNHEY; CDR2 reads SMNVEV (reference sequence). V dropped 5 bases and J dropped 0; count of bases not matched to a gene: 5. There are 15 residues in the CDR3. CDR3 sequence reads: CASSPGLPSTDTQYF. CDR3 DNA: TGTGCCAGCAGTCCGGGACTACCAAGCACAGATACGCAGTATTTT.

The V and J genes are TRBV27 and TRBJ2-1; D is perhaps TRBD1 (5 bases). Trimming removed 2 bases from V and 3 bases from J, with 8 bases in between. In germline, CDR1 is MNHEY, CDR2 SMNVEV (reference sequence). The CDR3 covers 14 residues. The DNA for the CDR3 is TGTGCCAGCAGTTTAGGGGCTTTCTACAATGAGCAGTTCTTC. Translated, it gives CASSLGAFYNEQFF.

V and J are TRBV20-1 and TRBJ2-5; weak D call: TRBD2 (6 bases). Germline loops: CDR1 DFQATT, CDR2 SNEGSKA (reference sequence). V lost 0 bases to trimming and J lost 2 bases, with 16 bases between them. This CDR3 has 16 residues. In DNA, the CDR3 is TGCAGTGCTAGAGATACCGGGGGTGGTAGGCAAGAGACCCAGTACTTC. Its translation is CSARDTGGGRQETQYF.

V gene TRBV6-5 combines with J gene TRBJ2-1, with unresolved D. This CDR3 contains 12 residues. V shed 4 bases and J shed 5 bases, with 6 bases lying between them. Per germline, CDR1 MNHEY and CDR2 SVGAGI. The CDR3 protein is CASSLQNNEQFF. The DNA for the CDR3 is TGTGCCAGCAGTTTACAGAACAATGAGCAGTTCTTC.

The V call is TRBV6-1, the J call TRBJ1-5, with 8 bases identical to TRBD1. The CDR3 loop spans 18 amino acids. Germline lookup yields CDR1 MNHNS and CDR2 SASEGT. The V gene end was trimmed by 5 bases and the J gene end by 4 bases; junction bases not matched to a gene: 16. The DNA for the CDR3 is TGTGCCAGCAGTCCAGGACAGGGTCCTCCTTGGACTAATCAGCCCCAGCATTTT. Protein product: CASSPGQGPPWTNQPQHF.

This clonotype was detected many times. This chain connects TRBV10-3 to TRBJ2-5; 10 bases fit TRBD2. There are 16 residues in the CDR3. Losses at the gene ends were 5 bases for V and 3 bases for J; bases not matched to a gene: 9. Germline CDR1 ENHRY, CDR2 SYGVKD. This CDR3 reads CAISPSGGSLEETQYF. For the CDR3, the DNA is TGTGCCATCAGTCCTAGCGGGGGCTCCCTCGAAGAGACCCAGTACTTC.

CDR3 DNA sequence: TGTGCCAGCAGCTTCGGGGGACGGTACGAGCAGTACTTC. It specifies CASSFGGRYEQYF. V usage is TRBV7-9 and J usage is TRBJ2-7, with D possibly being TRBD2 (6 bases). Per germline, CDR1 SEHNR and CDR2 FQNEAQ (reference sequence). The CDR3 covers 13 residues. Trimming removed 3 bases from V and 4 bases from J, with 10 bases in between. The entire variable domain, with the rest obtained from reference TRBV7-9 and TRBJ2-7, is as follows: DTGVSQNPRHKITKRGQNVTFRCDPISEHNRLYWYRQTLGQGPEFLTYFQNEAQLEKSRLLSDRFSAERPKGSFSTLEIQRTEQGDSAMYLCASSFGGRYEQYFGPGTRLTVT.

The chain employs TRBV5-1 and TRBJ2-7, with D perhaps assigned TRBD1 or TRBD2 (5 bases each). Germline CDR1 is SGHRS and CDR2 is YFSETQ. The CDR3 loop spans 15 amino acids. The V end lost 7 bases, the J end lost 3 bases, and 20 bases lay between the germline ends. The CDR3 region is CASCMVPGQGYEQYF. The CDR3 coding sequence is TGCGCCAGCTGTATGGTTCCGGGGCAGGGCTACGAGCAGTACTTC. Full variable domain (outside the CDR3, taken from reference TRBV5-1 and TRBJ2-7): KAGVTQTPRYLIKTRGQQVTLSCSPISGHRSVSWYQQTPGQGLQFLFEYFSETQRNKGNFPGRFSGRQFSNSRSEMNVSTLELGDSALYLCASCMVPGQGYEQYFGPGTRLTVT.

The V gene is TRBV5-1, the J gene TRBJ2-7; TRBD1 agrees at 8 bases. CDR3 length: 14 residues. Germline assignment: CDR1 SGHRS and CDR2 YFSETQ. After removal of 4 bases from V and 5 bases from J, the junction contained 8 bases not matched to a gene. The CDR3 coding sequence is TGCGCCAGCAGCCTCCAGGGGGCGGGAAACGAGCAGTACTTC. It specifies CASSLQGAGNEQYF.

The table lists this clonotype with a few counts. V usage is TRBV4-3 and J usage is TRBJ2-2, with TRBD2 identical over 14 bases. CDR1 LGHNA and CDR2 YSLEER come from the germline V gene. The CDR3 totals 18 residues. Germline trimming cut 2 bases from V and 4 bases from J; bases unmatched to any gene: 6. CDR3 in amino acids: CASSQTTSGGAPTGELFF. CDR3 DNA sequence: TGCGCCAGCAGCCAAACGACTAGCGGGGGGGCCCCCACCGGGGAGCTGTTTTTT.

The chain employs TRBV28 and TRBJ2-7, with a weak D call TRBD1 (6 bases). With 6 bases removed from V and 3 bases from J, the gap between germline ends came to 18 bases. Germline V gene lookup returns CDR1 MDHEN and CDR2 SYDVKM. The CDR3 covers 15 residues. The CDR3: CASRPQGVGIYEQYF. The DNA of the CDR3 is TGTGCCAGCAGACCACAGGGAGTAGGGATCTACGAGCAGTACTTC.

The rearrangement links TRBV4-3 to TRBJ2-7, with 10 positions matching TRBD1. This CDR3 is built from 19 residues. The germline V gene has CDR1 LGHNA and CDR2 YSLEER. J was trimmed by 1 base and V by 1 base; bases with no gene match: 13. This chain's CDR3 is CASSQGGGLRTGGSYEQYF. CDR3 bases: TGCGCCAGCAGCCAAGGCGGAGGTCTAAGGACAGGGGGTTCCTACGAGCAGTACTTC.